Below are 25 T cell receptor beta chains sequenced from a single sample in a study of cytomegalovirus exposure and HLA in healthy donors. PCR employed 60 Vbeta and 13 Jbeta primers. Method: immunoSEQ multiplex PCR; TCRdb's copy keeps in-frame clones and lacks some. This sample carries fewer than 150,000 clones, around 77% of them seen once, and the ten largest clones take roughly 5.9%. Material: PBMCs. These receptors originate from a woman in her twenties or thirties in good health and CMV-seropositive.

The V call is TRBV11-1, the J call TRBJ2-5; D may be TRBD1 (5 bases). Germline-derived CDR1 and CDR2 are SGHAT and FQDESV (reference sequence). The CDR3 length is 15 residues. Trimming took off 7 bases at V and 3 bases at J, with 18 bases between the two ends. The CDR3 DNA reads TGTGCCAGCAAACCGATAAATTCAGGGAAAGAGACCCAGTACTTC. Its translation is CASKPINSGKETQYF.

This clone appeared once. The gene calls are TRBV5-1 and TRBJ1-1; D is ambiguous. This CDR3 spans 14 amino acids. With 4 bases removed from V and 4 bases from J, the gap between germline ends came to 14 bases. CDR1 is SGHRS and CDR2 is YFSETQ in the germline V gene. The CDR3 sequence is CASSLGEPSTEAFF. CDR3 nucleotides: TGCGCCAGCAGCCTCGGGGAGCCGAGCACTGAAGCTTTCTTT.

This chain uses TRBV15 with TRBJ1-5; 7 positions agree with TRBD1. CDR3 length equals 14 residues. Trimming at V came to 3 bases and at J to 15 bases, leaving 14 bases not matched to a gene. From germline, CDR1 is LNHNV and CDR2 YYDKDF (reference sequence). The CDR3 loop reads CATSSRQGDLLWHF. DNA of the CDR3: TGTGCCACCAGCAGTAGACAGGGTGACCTCCTTTGGCATTTT. The whole variable domain, remainder taken from reference TRBV15 and TRBJ1-5, is DAMVIQNPRYQVTQFGKPVTLSCSQTLNHNVMYWYQQKSSQAPKLLFHYYDKDFNNEADTPDNFQSRRPNTSFCFLDIRSPGLGDTAMYLCATSSRQGDLLWHFGDGTRLSIL.

Only a few counts were recorded for this clone. V gene TRBV9 combines with J gene TRBJ2-1; 7 bases match TRBD2. The CDR3 is made up of 16 amino acids. Germline V gene lookup returns CDR1 SGDLS and CDR2 YYNGEE. After removal of 0 bases from V and 7 bases from J, the junction contained 10 bases not matched to a gene. The CDR3 sequence is CASSVDSRTRENEQFF. The CDR3 DNA follows: TGTGCCAGCAGCGTAGATTCTCGGACTAGGGAAAATGAGCAGTTCTTC.

Remarks on this clone: A read error may produce the germline difference seen at one junction end. This sequence joins TRBV19 and TRBJ1-3; D may be TRBD1 (5 bases). The CDR3 covers 17 residues. Germline V gene lookup returns CDR1 LNHDA and CDR2 SQIVND (reference sequence). For the CDR3, the DNA is TGTGCCAGTACCATAGGGGCAGGGCCAAGCGCTGGAAGCACCATATATTTT. Its translation: CASTIGAGPSAGSTIYF.

V and J are TRBV6-5 and TRBJ1-6; 9 nucleotides agree with TRBD1. V was clipped by 2 bases and J by 9 bases; unmatched bases: 2. This CDR3 has 14 residues. Per the germline V gene, CDR1 is MNHEY and CDR2 is SVGAGI. The CDR3 DNA is TGTGCCAGCAGTTACGGGACAGGGTCTTCACCCCTCCACTTT. This sequence encodes CASSYGTGSSPLHF.

The rearrangement joins TRBV11-3 to TRBJ2-5; tentatively, D is TRBD1 (6 bases). The CDR3 has 13 amino acids. Trimming cost V 6 bases and J 3 bases, with 11 bases left between them. CDR1 and CDR2 (germline): SGHNT, YENEEA. The CDR3 DNA sequence: TGTGCCAGCAGGCCGCAGGGGAAAGAGACCCAGTACTTC. Its translation: CASRPQGKETQYF.

This clone was seen only a few times. The V and J genes are TRBV19 and TRBJ2-1; a weak D match, TRBD2 (5 bases). The V end was cut by 1 base, the J end by 0 bases, with 13 bases between. In germline, CDR1 is LNHDA, CDR2 SQIVND (reference sequence). The CDR3 extends over 17 amino acids. CDR3 region: CASSIGGPSSSYNEQFF. The DNA for the CDR3 is TGTGCCAGTAGTATAGGAGGGCCGTCGAGCTCCTACAATGAGCAGTTCTTC. The entire variable domain, with the rest obtained from reference TRBV19 and TRBJ2-1, is as follows: DGGITQSPKYLFRKEGQNVTLSCEQNLNHDAMYWYRQDPGQGLRLIYYSQIVNDFQKGDIAEGYSVSREKKESFPLTVTSAQKNPTAFYLCASSIGGPSSSYNEQFFGPGTRLTVL.

V and J are TRBV18 and TRBJ2-5; D is undetermined. Germline loops: CDR1 KGHSH, CDR2 LQKENI. This CDR3 has 15 residues. V gave up 5 bases and J gave up 1 base, with 14 bases separating them. This chain's CDR3 is CASSFGAAAQETQYF. The DNA of the CDR3 is TGTGCCAGCTCATTTGGCGCGGCAGCCCAAGAGACCCAGTACTTC.

V usage is TRBV29-1 and J usage is TRBJ2-2; 8 nucleotides align to TRBD1. V shed 7 bases, J shed 1 base, and the junction held 8 bases outside the gene matches. This CDR3 has 15 residues. CDR1 and CDR2 from the germline V gene are SQVTM and ANQGSEA. The CDR3 DNA reads as TGCAGCGGACGCAGGGGGCAGTTGAACACCGGGGAGCTGTTTTTT. Translated, it gives CSGRRGQLNTGELFF.

This chain connects TRBV6-4 to TRBJ2-2; a weak D match, TRBD2 (6 bases). In germline, CDR1 is MRHNA, CDR2 SNTAGT. Trimming removed 4 bases at V and 5 bases at J, with 11 bases between. This CDR3 is built from 14 residues. The CDR3 sequence: CASSGTGGTGELFF. The CDR3 DNA sequence: TGTGCCAGCAGTGGGACTGGAGGGACCGGGGAGCTGTTTTTT.

CDR3 nucleotides: TGTGCCATCAGCGAGACCGGGACACAACAGCCCCAGCATTTT. Translating gives CAISETGTQQPQHF. This chain links TRBV10-3 with TRBJ1-5; the D gene is possibly TRBD1 (6 bases). The CDR3 runs 14 residues. Looked up from germline, CDR1 is ENHRY and CDR2 is SYGVKD. V was clipped by 6 bases and J by 7 bases, with 16 bases between them.

V is TRBV5-1 and J is TRBJ2-7; D is undetermined. The CDR3 consists of 13 residues. CDR1 and CDR2 (germline): SGHRS, YFSETQ. V dropped 2 bases and J dropped 0 bases, with 6 bases sitting between them. DNA of the CDR3: TGCGCCAGCAGCTTTGGCAGCTCCTACGAGCAGTACTTC. Protein sequence: CASSFGSSYEQYF. The full variable domain, with the rest looked up from reference TRBV5-1 and TRBJ2-7, is KAGVTQTPRYLIKTRGQQVTLSCSPISGHRSVSWYQQTPGQGLQFLFEYFSETQRNKGNFPGRFSGRQFSNSRSEMNVSTLELGDSALYLCASSFGSSYEQYFGPGTRLTVT.

There are a few counts of this clone. CDR3 in amino acids: CASSSTQNTEAFF. The DNA of the CDR3 is TGCGCCAGCAGCTCGACACAGAACACTGAAGCTTTCTTT. This sequence joins TRBV5-1 and TRBJ1-1; no firm D call. Trimming left V 3 bases short and J 1 base short, with 7 bases between. Germline assignment: CDR1 SGHRS and CDR2 YFSETQ. CDR3 size: 13 residues.

In this sample, this clone turned up a few times. The chain joins TRBV5-6 to TRBJ1-4; D may be TRBD1 (6 bases). V was shortened by 4 bases and J by 0 bases, with 13 bases between the two germline ends. The CDR3 is made up of 16 amino acids. Per germline, CDR1 SGHDT and CDR2 YYEEEE. CDR3 region: CASSEDSRATNEKLFF. In nucleotides, the CDR3 is TGTGCCAGCAGCGAGGACAGCAGAGCAACTAATGAAAAACTGTTTTTT.

The V gene is TRBV5-5, the J gene TRBJ2-3; no reliable D call. V was clipped by 0 bases and J by 2 bases, with 10 bases between them. The CDR3 length is 15 residues. Per germline, CDR1 SGHKS and CDR2 YYEKEE (reference sequence). In DNA form, the CDR3 reads TGTGCCAGCAGCTTGGTTGGCCCCGACACAGATACGCAGTATTTT. Translated, it gives CASSLVGPDTDTQYF.

CDR3 loop: CASTQGASYEQYF. The CDR3 region has the DNA TGTGCCAGCACACAAGGGGCTTCCTACGAGCAGTACTTC. This chain joins TRBV11-3 and TRBJ2-7, with D possibly TRBD1 on 5 matching bases. The CDR3 totals 13 residues. V gave up 7 bases and J gave up 1 base, with 11 bases separating them. Germline V gene data show CDR1 as SGHNT and CDR2 as YENEEA.

The chain carries TRBV28 and TRBJ2-7, with TRBD2 matching 10 bases. The trim removed 9 bases at V and 1 base at J, leaving 6 bases unmatched. Germline loops: CDR1 MDHEN, CDR2 SYDVKM. This CDR3 spans 14 amino acids. CDR3 nucleotide sequence: TGTGCCAGTTCTGGACTAGCGGTATCCTACGAGCAGTACTTC. Amino acids: CASSGLAVSYEQYF.

This clone was picked up a small number of times. The chain is built from TRBV11-3 and TRBJ1-4; D gene unclear. The germline V gene encodes CDR1 SGHNT and CDR2 YENEEA. The CDR3 is 16 amino acids. The germline V and J ends were trimmed by 2 bases and 2 bases, with 12 bases remaining between them. The CDR3 DNA reads as TGTGCCAGCAGCTTACTGCAGGCAAATACTAATGAAAAACTGTTTTTT. This sequence encodes CASSLLQANTNEKLFF.

The rearrangement links TRBV6-5 to TRBJ2-7, with D possibly matching TRBD2 (5 bases). Trimming took off 6 bases at V and 2 bases at J, with 11 bases between the two ends. CDR3 length: 13 amino acids. From germline, CDR1 is MNHEY and CDR2 SVGAGI. The CDR3 protein is CASSTGLTYEQYF. DNA for the CDR3: TGTGCCAGCAGCACCGGACTGACCTACGAGCAGTACTTC.

This clone was picked up one time. The chain employs TRBV5-1 and TRBJ2-5; a possible D gene is TRBD2 (6 bases). V was cut by 1 base and J by 4 bases, with 11 bases left in between. The CDR3 extends over 14 amino acids. The V gene's germline CDR1 is SGHRS and CDR2 YFSETQ. The chain's CDR3 is CASSLTGVGETQYF. As DNA, the CDR3 is TGCGCCAGCAGCTTGACGGGAGTTGGAGAGACCCAGTACTTC.

The rearrangement joins TRBV6-5 to TRBJ1-1; 10 nucleotides match TRBD1. Germline CDR1 and CDR2: MNHEY and SVGAGI. The CDR3 has 14 residues. Unmatched junction bases numbered 3, after V lost 6 bases and J lost 2 bases. This CDR3 reads CASRTGGFNTEAFF. The CDR3 coding sequence is TGTGCCAGCAGGACAGGGGGCTTCAACACTGAAGCTTTCTTT.

With respect to this clone: Sequence at one end of the junction differs from germline and may be a read error. The chain links TRBV7-7 to TRBJ2-5, with D hard to call. The length of the CDR3 is 14 residues. The germline gives CDR1 SSHAT, CDR2 FNYEAQ (reference sequence). CDR3 in amino acids: CASSYSPAPETQYF. As DNA, the CDR3 is TGTGCTAGCAGCTACTCCCCCGCCCCAGAGACCCAGTACTTC.

The J gene is TRBJ2-1, the V gene TRBV5-1, with 7 bases aligning to TRBD2. V lost 4 bases and J lost 3; bases outside the gene matches: 10. The length of the CDR3 is 16 residues. Per germline, CDR1 SGHRS and CDR2 YFSETQ. The CDR3 region is CASSPGGRINYNEQFF. The CDR3 DNA sequence: TGCGCCAGCAGCCCGGGGGGTAGGATAAACTACAATGAGCAGTTCTTC. The full variable domain, rest sourced from reference TRBV5-1 and TRBJ2-1, is KAGVTQTPRYLIKTRGQQVTLSCSPISGHRSVSWYQQTPGQGLQFLFEYFSETQRNKGNFPGRFSGRQFSNSRSEMNVSTLELGDSALYLCASSPGGRINYNEQFFGPGTRLTVL.

This clone was detected once. V gene TRBV7-2 combines with J gene TRBJ2-7, with 8 bases that match TRBD2. V trimming: 1 base; J trimming: 0 bases; junction bases outside the gene matches: 2. The CDR3 has 15 amino acids. Looked up from germline, CDR1 is SGHTA and CDR2 is FQGNSA. Here the CDR3 reads CASSLVGTSSYEQYF. The CDR3 DNA sequence: TGTGCCAGCAGCTTAGTAGGGACTAGCTCCTACGAGCAGTACTTC.